This record concerns one TCR beta chain sequence. Antigen specificity is unknown. This record belongs to a study of T cells in Graves' hyperthyroidism and ophthalmopathy. Regions amplified from RNA transcripts were the TCR beta CDR3 regions. During a first-round RT-PCR of the TCR CDR3, the HTBI primer set was used. In TCRdb, the multiplex PCR reads were re-called with MiXCR into one record per CDR3 protein. The sample includes about 520,000 distinct CDR3 sequences, 24% of them seen just once. Study-level points and caveats: Most thyroid clonotypes expanded above 0.001 were also detected in blood.

The CDR3 totals 13 residues. In germline, CDR1 is SQVTM, CDR2 ANQGSEA. V was clipped by 4 bases and J by 4 bases, with 11 bases between them. The sample comprised blood. The V gene is TRBV29-1, the J gene TRBJ1-5; D is perhaps TRBD1 (6 bases). The TCR sequence derives from a woman aged 25 to 39 with Graves' ophthalmopathy. CDR3 sequence (DNA): TGCAGCGTTGGGGCAGGACAGAATCAGCCCCAGCATTTT. Residues: CSVGAGQNQPQHF.